The clone carrying this TCR beta chain was recorded many times. Its antigen is as yet unknown. This specimen comes from a study of neurological immune-mediated disorders. General observations from the study: No CDR3 amino acid sequences were shared by expanded clones across subjects, suggesting private repertoires in all groups. Expansion of TCR clones was greatest in HTLV-1-associated myelopathy and smallest in multiple sclerosis, where it fell below that of healthy controls.

V gave up 0 bases and J gave up 10 bases, with 13 bases separating them. The CDR3 sequence is 15 residues long. CDR1 and CDR2 from the germline V gene are LNHNV and YYDKDF (reference sequence). Sample time point: longitudinal time-point 1 (baseline). Template-switch 5'RACE cDNA synthesis added a 10-nucleotide unique molecular identifier. Each CDR3 protein gets one entry after TCRdb re-called the 5' RACE reads with MiXCR. The sample carries 71,000 or so distinct CDR3 sequences, roughly 15% recorded once. This sequence originates from a female donor with HTLV-1-associated myelopathy (HAM/TSP). Sequenced: PBMCs. The chain carries TRBV15 and TRBJ1-6, with D possibly matching TRBD1 (6 bases). For the CDR3, the DNA is TGTGCCACCAGCAGAGAAGGGGGTGAGAGGTCACCCCTCCACTTT. Its translation: CATSREGGERSPLHF.